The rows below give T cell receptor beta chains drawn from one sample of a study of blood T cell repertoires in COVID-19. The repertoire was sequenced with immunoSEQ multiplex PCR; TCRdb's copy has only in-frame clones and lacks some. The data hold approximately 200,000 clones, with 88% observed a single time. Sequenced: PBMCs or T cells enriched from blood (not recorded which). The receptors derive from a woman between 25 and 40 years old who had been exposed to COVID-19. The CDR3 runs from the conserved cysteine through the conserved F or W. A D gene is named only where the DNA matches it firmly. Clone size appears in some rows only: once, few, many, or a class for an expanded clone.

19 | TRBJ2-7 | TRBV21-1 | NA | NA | TGTGCCAGCAACATAAGTAAGGACAGGAACCTTCTCCCGGACCACGAGCAGTACTTC | CASNISKDRNLLPDHEQYF
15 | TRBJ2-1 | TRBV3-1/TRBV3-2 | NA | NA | TGTGCCAGCAGCCAAGGCCAGCGGAGCAAAGGGGAGCAGTTCTTC | CASSQGQRSKGEQFF
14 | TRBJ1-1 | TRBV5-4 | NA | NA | TGTGCCAGCAGCTGGGCAGGGTCGGACACTGAAGCTTTCTTT | CASSWAGSDTEAFF
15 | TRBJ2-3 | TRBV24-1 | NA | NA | TGTGCCACCAGTAATATGGGACTCGCTCAGGGTACGCAGTATTTT | CATSNMGLAQGTQYF
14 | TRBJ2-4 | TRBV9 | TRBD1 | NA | TGTGCCAGCAGCGACGACAGGGGTCAAAACATTCAGTACTTC | CASSDDRGQNIQYF
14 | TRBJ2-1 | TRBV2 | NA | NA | TGTGCCAGCAGATGGGGAACGGGAGCCGAGGAGCAGTTCTTC | CASRWGTGAEEQFF
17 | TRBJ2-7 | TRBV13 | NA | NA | TGTGCCAGCAGCTTAGGCGGGAAGGGTTATAGTACCTACGAGCAGTACTTC | CASSLGGKGYSTYEQYF
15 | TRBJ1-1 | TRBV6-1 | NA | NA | TGTGCCAGCAGTGAAGTTCTAGGGGATAGCACTGAAGCTTTCTTT | CASSEVLGDSTEAFF
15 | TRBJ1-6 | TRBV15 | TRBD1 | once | TGTGCCACCAGCAGAGACAGGGGGCCTGGGTCACCCCTCCACTTT | CATSRDRGPGSPLHF
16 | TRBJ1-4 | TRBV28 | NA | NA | TGTGCCAGCAGTTTTAGTTTGGTATCAAACAGGGAAAAACTGTTTTTT | CASSFSLVSNREKLFF
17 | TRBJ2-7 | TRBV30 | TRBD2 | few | TGTGCCTGGAGTTTACCTAGCGGGAGGGCCCAGGTGGGAGAGCAGTACTTC | CAWSLPSGRAQVGEQYF
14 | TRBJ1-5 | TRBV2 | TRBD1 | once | TGTGCCAGCAGTGCGGAGGGGGCGGGTCAGCCCCAGCATTTT | CASSAEGAGQPQHF
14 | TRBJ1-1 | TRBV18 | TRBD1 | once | TGTGCCAGCTCGGGACAGCATATGAACACTGAAGCTTTCTTT | CASSGQHMNTEAFF
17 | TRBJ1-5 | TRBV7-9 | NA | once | TGTGCCAGCAGCTTAGTTGCTGAGGGATGGGGCAATCAGCCCCAGCATTTT | CASSLVAEGWGNQPQHF
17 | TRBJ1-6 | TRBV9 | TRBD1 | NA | TGTGCCAGCAGCGTCGGACGTGGACAGGGGGCACACTCACCCCTCCACTTT | CASSVGRGQGAHSPLHF
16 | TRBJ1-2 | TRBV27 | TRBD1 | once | TGTGCCAGCAGTATGACAGGGGCCCCTTTATATAGTGGCTACACCTTC | CASSMTGAPLYSGYTF
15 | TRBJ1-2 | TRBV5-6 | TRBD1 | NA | TGTGCCAGCAGCTTTCAGGGGGCGCTGGGCTATGGCTACACCTTC | CASSFQGALGYGYTF
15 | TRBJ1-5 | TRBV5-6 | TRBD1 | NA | TGTGCCAGCAGCTACTTACAGGGGCAAAATCAGCCCCAGCATTTT | CASSYLQGQNQPQHF
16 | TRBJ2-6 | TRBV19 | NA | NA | TGTGCCAGTACCAATACGGGGTTCCCTGGGGCCAACGTCCTGACTTTC | CASTNTGFPGANVLTF
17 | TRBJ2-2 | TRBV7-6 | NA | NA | TGTGCCAGCAGCTTAGGACAGGGACTGACGAACACCGGGGAGCTGTTTTTT | CASSLGQGLTNTGELFF
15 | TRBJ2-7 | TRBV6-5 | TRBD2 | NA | TGTGCCAGCAAAAGGGTGTCGGCGGGAGAAAACGAGCAGTACTTC | CASKRVSAGENEQYF
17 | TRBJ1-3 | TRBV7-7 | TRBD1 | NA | TGTGCTAGCAGCTGGAAGGATCCGGGACAGGGTTTGGACACCATATATTTT | CASSWKDPGQGLDTIYF
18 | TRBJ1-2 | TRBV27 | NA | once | TGTGCCAGCACCCCTACCCCGACAATGGAGGGGATTAACTATGGCTACACCTTC | CASTPTPTMEGINYGYTF
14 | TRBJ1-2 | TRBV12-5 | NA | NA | TGTGCTAGTGGTTCTACAGGAAATCTCTATGGCTACACCTTC | CASGSTGNLYGYTF
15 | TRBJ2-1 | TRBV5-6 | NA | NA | TGTGCCAGCAGCTACCTTCCTAGCTCCCACAATGAGCAGTTCTTC | CASSYLPSSHNEQFF
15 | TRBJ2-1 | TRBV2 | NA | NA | TGTGCCAGCAGCGCACTAGTTTTGGGGGCCAATGAGCAGTTCTTC | CASSALVLGANEQFF
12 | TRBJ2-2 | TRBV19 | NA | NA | TGTGCCAGTAGTCAGACTACCGGGGAGCTGTTTTTT | CASSQTTGELFF